This TCR beta chain came from a study of T cells in Graves' hyperthyroidism and ophthalmopathy. General study points: Most clonotypes expanded in the thyroid (above 0.001) were also present in blood.

Many counts were recorded for this clonotype. Its antigen is not known. Germline-derived CDR1 and CDR2 are MNHNS and SASEGT. This CDR3 comprises 14 residues. Trimming at V came to 5 bases and at J to 6 bases, leaving 5 bases not matched to a gene. Researchers took RNA transcripts and amplified the TCR beta CDR3 regions from them. First-round RT-PCR targeting the TCR CDR3 was performed with the HTBI primer set. One entry per CDR3 protein results from TCRdb running MiXCR on the multiplex PCR reads. The sample yields some 180,000 distinct CDR3 sequences, about a sixth seen once. Clinical symptoms, serum thyroxine and TRAb, thyroid ultrasound and orbital computed tomography were used for the diagnoses.

The receptor was derived from a woman aged 45-65 years with Graves' hyperthyroidism. Material for sequencing was blood. The J gene is TRBJ2-1, the V gene TRBV6-1; 9 nucleotides line up with TRBD1. Here the CDR3 DNA reads TGTGCCAGCAGTCCTGACAGGGGGACCAATGAGCAGTTCTTC. Protein: CASSPDRGTNEQFF.